This T cell receptor (beta chain) was identified in a study of shared clonotypes between healthy human individuals. Study-level information: The study used three CD4 naive, three CD4 memory, two CD8 naive and one CD8 memory plate per donor.

A remark on this clone: Its matching antigen is unknown.

Data came from immunoSEQ multiplex PCR; TCRdb stores just in-frame clones and leaves some out. This table has under 700,000 clones, approximately 96% appearing once. Study observations and caveats: Some clonotypes were shared by all four sorted-subset donors, while others were not shared. The non-shared ones had lower generation probabilities than the shared ones.

Naive CD8 cells, CD45RO-negative and positively selected for CCR7, excluded terminally differentiated effector memory CD45RA+ cells. Sequenced input: naive CD8+ T cells sorted from blood. The receptor comes from a woman aged 25 to 39 in good health.

Here the CDR3 reads CASSSQKGQGNNEQFF. In DNA, the CDR3 is TGTGCCAGCAGTTCCCAAAAGGGACAGGGGAACAATGAGCAGTTCTTC. The V gene is TRBV6-5, the J gene TRBJ2-1; TRBD1 matches at 10 bases. J was trimmed by 5 bases and V by 4 bases; bases with no gene match: 8. Germline CDR1 and CDR2: MNHEY and SVGAGI. CDR3 length: 16 residues.